This T cell receptor (beta chain) was sequenced in a study of shared clonotypes between healthy human individuals. CD8 cells regarded as naive lacked CD45RO, were positively chosen for CCR7, and omitted terminally differentiated effector memory CD45RA+ cells. Libraries were prepared by immunoSEQ multiplex PCR; TCRdb keeps only in-frame clonotypes and omits some of them. The table includes about 680,000 clones, about 92% detected once. CDR3 length equals 14 residues. CDR1 and CDR2 from the germline V gene are LNHNV and YYDKDF (reference sequence). Trimming cost V 1 base and J 8 bases, with 14 bases left between them.

The chain joins TRBV15 to TRBJ1-2, with D unclear. This TCR was recovered from a young man in good health. The sequencing sample was made of naive CD8+ T cells sorted from blood. In DNA, the CDR3 is TGTGCCACCAGCAGAGCTTACGGAGGTTCCGGCTACACCTTC. It encodes CATSRAYGGSGYTF.